Shown below are 3 T cell receptor beta chains from a single sample sequenced in a study of blood T cell repertoires in COVID-19. TCRdb keeps only in-frame clones here, not all; method: immunoSEQ multiplex PCR. The table records 130,000 or so clones, approximately 88% of them present only once. Sequenced input: peripheral blood. These receptors came from a man aged 50 to 59 with acute or convalescent COVID-19.

The chain employs TRBV29-1 and TRBJ2-2; possibly TRBD1 for D (5 bases). V was clipped by 2 bases and J by 0 bases, with 10 bases between them. This CDR3 is 15 amino acids long. Germline loops: CDR1 SQVTM, CDR2 ANQGSEA. The CDR3 nucleotides are TGCAGCGTTGAAAGAAGGACACCGAACACCGGGGAGCTGTTTTTT. Its protein is CSVERRTPNTGELFF.

J is TRBJ1-5 and V is TRBV2; 8 bases are shared with TRBD1. The CDR3 consists of 15 residues. From germline, CDR1 is SNHLY and CDR2 FYNNEI. V lost 2 bases to trimming and J lost 7 bases; unmatched junction nucleotides: 7. The CDR3 sequence is CASSETGQGGQPQHF. CDR3 in DNA: TGTGCCAGCAGTGAAACCGGACAGGGCGGACAGCCCCAGCATTTT.

This sequence joins TRBV6-6 and TRBJ1-2; D is uncertain. Germline CDR1 is MNHNY and CDR2 is SVGAGI (reference sequence). Trimming cost V 0 bases and J 3 bases, with 11 bases left between them. The CDR3 has 15 amino acids. Here the CDR3 reads CASSYSNPGDYGYTF. In DNA form, the CDR3 reads TGTGCCAGCAGTTACTCGAATCCAGGCGACTATGGCTACACCTTC.